The 25 T cell receptor beta chains given below trace back to one sample, sequenced in a study of T cells in Graves' hyperthyroidism and ophthalmopathy. It was RNA transcripts that yielded the amplified TCR beta CDR3 regions. HTBI primers were used for first-round RT-PCR of the TCR CDR3. Using its own MiXCR run on the multiplex PCR reads, TCRdb lists one record per CDR3 protein. The sample consists of around 350,000 distinct CDR3 sequences, 17% of them appearing once. The sequenced sample was blood. Receptors were obtained from a woman in her thirties with Graves' hyperthyroidism that later progressed to Graves' ophthalmopathy.

This clonotype has only a few counts. The chain joins TRBV4-2 to TRBJ2-2, with TRBD2 matching over 8 bases. Trimming removed 3 bases from V and 2 bases from J; junction bases left unmatched: 14. CDR1 LGHNA and CDR2 YNFKEQ come from the germline V gene. The CDR3 has 19 residues. CDR3 nucleotide sequence: TGTGCCAGCAGCCACTCCTTTCCAGGGCTAGCGGGCAACACCGGGGAGCTGTTTTTT. As protein: CASSHSFPGLAGNTGELFF.

The chain has TRBV28 and TRBJ2-7; 8 bases are a match to TRBD2. From germline, CDR1 is MDHEN and CDR2 SYDVKM. V trimming: 2 bases; J trimming: 6 bases; junction bases outside the gene matches: 3. The CDR3 runs to 13 residues. In DNA form, the CDR3 reads TGTGCCAGCAGTTTACCCGCGGGGGGCGAGCAGTACTTC. Translated: CASSLPAGGEQYF.

This clonotype has more than one count but fewer than ten. The chain carries TRBV19 and TRBJ1-2, with D possibly matching TRBD1 (5 bases). Trimming pared 6 bases from V and 1 base from J, leaving 18 bases between. CDR1 and CDR2 from the germline V gene are LNHDA and SQIVND (reference sequence). This CDR3 is built from 16 residues. In DNA form, the CDR3 reads TGTGCCAGTAGCCCCGTAATCGGGGCGATTAACTATGGCTACACCTTC. The encoded protein is CASSPVIGAINYGYTF.

This clonotype was observed at least ten times. V usage is TRBV6-1 and J usage is TRBJ2-7; D may be TRBD2 (5 bases). Germline CDR1 MNHNS, CDR2 SASEGT. The germline V and J ends were trimmed by 6 bases and 5 bases, with 20 bases remaining between them. The CDR3 totals 15 residues. The CDR3 DNA is TGTGCCAGCAGAACCCGCGGACTGGCTCTGGACGAGCAGTACTTC. It specifies CASRTRGLALDEQYF.

This clonotype came up many times. DNA of the CDR3: TGTGCCAGTAGTAAAGCGGGGGGGCCTTGGGAGACCCAGTACTTC. This gives the protein CASSKAGGPWETQYF. V is TRBV19 and J is TRBJ2-5; 10 positions match TRBD2. The CDR3 loop spans 15 amino acids. V lost 4 bases and J lost 5; bases outside the gene matches: 7. Germline V gives CDR1 LNHDA, CDR2 SQIVND (reference sequence).

This clonotype came up many times. V is TRBV3-1 and J is TRBJ1-2; D call uncertain. Trimming took off 1 base at V and 3 bases at J, with 3 bases between the two ends. Germline V gives CDR1 LGHDT, CDR2 YNNKEL (reference sequence). This CDR3 contains 12 residues. CDR3 sequence: CASSQVDYGYTF. For the CDR3, the DNA is TGTGCCAGCAGCCAAGTTGACTATGGCTACACCTTC.

This clonotype was detected ten times or more. The chain carries TRBV7-2 and TRBJ1-1; no definite D call. Looked up from germline, CDR1 is SGHTA and CDR2 is FQGNSA. The CDR3 spans 11 residues. V lost 4 bases and J 7 bases, leaving 7 bases between the germline ends. The CDR3 DNA reads as TGTGCCAGCAGCTACTACAGTGAAGCTTTCTTT. This encodes CASSYYSEAFF. Supplemented by reference TRBV7-2 and TRBJ1-1, the full variable domain reads GAGVSQSPSNKVTEKGKDVELRCDPISGHTALYWYRQSLGQGLEFLIYFQGNSAPDKSGLPSDRFSAERTGGSVSTLTIQRTQQEDSAVYLCASSYYSEAFFGQGTRLTVV.

The chain uses TRBV28 and TRBJ2-7, with D hard to call. V was pared by 4 bases and J by 1 base, with 14 bases between. Germline V gene sequence: CDR1 MDHEN, CDR2 SYDVKM. The CDR3 extends over 15 amino acids. The CDR3 loop is CASSYPPGSSYEQYF. The CDR3 DNA sequence: TGTGCCAGCAGTTACCCCCCCGGGTCGTCCTACGAGCAGTACTTC.

The V and J genes are TRBV12-3 or TRBV12-4 and TRBJ2-5, with a possible D match to TRBD2 (5 bases). The CDR3 has 14 residues. The V end lost 6 bases, the J end lost 7 bases, and 18 bases lay between the germline ends. As DNA, the CDR3 is TGTGCCAGCAGGAATGGAGGAGGAGAGAGGACCCAGTACTTC. Protein sequence: CASRNGGGERTQYF.

This clonotype came up many times. This chain links TRBV6-2 or TRBV6-3 with TRBJ2-7; possibly TRBD1 for D (5 bases). The CDR3 totals 17 residues. V was shortened by 7 bases and J by 3 bases, with 25 bases between the two germline ends. Per germline, CDR1 MNHEY and CDR2 SVGEGT. Here the CDR3 DNA reads TGTGCCAGCACCTCGAAGGTGATGGGGCCTACTCGCTACGAGCAGTACTTC. As protein: CASTSKVMGPTRYEQYF.

The chain couples TRBV19 to TRBJ2-3; D ambiguous. CDR1 is LNHDA, CDR2 SQIVND, per germline (reference sequence). The V and J ends lost 5 bases and 4 bases respectively, with 13 bases between them. This CDR3 contains 14 residues. CDR3: CASSPPLGADTQYF. The CDR3 DNA sequence: TGTGCCAGTAGTCCCCCTCTAGGTGCAGATACGCAGTATTTT. The full variable domain, with the rest looked up from reference TRBV19 and TRBJ2-3, is DGGITQSPKYLFRKEGQNVTLSCEQNLNHDAMYWYRQDPGQGLRLIYYSQIVNDFQKGDIAEGYSVSREKKESFPLTVTSAQKNPTAFYLCASSPPLGADTQYFGPGTRLTVL.

This clonotype was seen more than once but under ten times. V and J are TRBV28 and TRBJ2-3; D not certain. The CDR3 consists of 15 residues. The germline gives CDR1 MDHEN, CDR2 SYDVKM. V gave up 2 bases and J gave up 4 bases, with 13 bases separating them. The CDR3 loop is CASSLHAEWADTQYF. CDR3 nucleotides: TGTGCCAGCAGTTTACACGCCGAGTGGGCAGATACGCAGTATTTT.

This clonotype was picked up many times. This rearrangement joins TRBV28 to TRBJ1-2; D possibly corresponds to TRBD1 (5 bases). Germline assignment: CDR1 MDHEN and CDR2 SYDVKM. The CDR3 is 12 residues long. V lost 6 bases, J lost 7 bases, and 12 bases lay in between. This chain's CDR3 is CASSPGTFGYTF. DNA of the CDR3: TGTGCCAGCAGCCCCGGGACGTTTGGCTACACCTTC.

This clonotype appeared many times. This rearrangement joins TRBV7-9 to TRBJ1-1; possible D gene TRBD1, 6 bases. The germline V gene has CDR1 SEHNR and CDR2 FQNEAQ (reference sequence). The V and J ends lost 5 bases and 1 base respectively, with 23 bases between them. This CDR3 has 18 residues. CDR3 DNA sequence: TGTGCCAGCAGCCGCGGCTTCCGTCGGGACACGAGGAACACTGAAGCTTTCTTT. Its translation: CASSRGFRRDTRNTEAFF. The full variable domain, in which reference TRBV7-9 and TRBJ1-1 provide the parts outside the CDR3, is DTGVSQNPRHKITKRGQNVTFRCDPISEHNRLYWYRQTLGQGPEFLTYFQNEAQLEKSRLLSDRFSAERPKGSFSTLEIQRTEQGDSAMYLCASSRGFRRDTRNTEAFFGQGTRLTVV.

J is TRBJ2-4 and V is TRBV30; 9 bases map to TRBD1. Losses at the gene ends were 1 base for V and 6 bases for J; bases not matched to a gene: 4. The CDR3 consists of 14 residues. In germline, CDR1 is GTSNPN, CDR2 SVGIG (reference sequence). CDR3 region: CAWSDGQGRNIQYF. The CDR3 DNA follows: TGTGCCTGGAGTGACGGACAGGGGAGAAACATTCAGTACTTC.

This clonotype came up many times. The V call is TRBV6-1, the J call TRBJ2-3; 7 bases are shared with TRBD2. The CDR3 has 15 amino acids. The germline CDR1 and CDR2 sequences are MNHNS and SASEGT. V lost 5 bases and J lost 2; bases outside the gene matches: 7. DNA for the CDR3: TGTGCCAGCAGTAAGACTAGCTTCTACACAGATACGCAGTATTTT. It codes for CASSKTSFYTDTQYF.

This clonotype was observed at least ten times. V and J are TRBV19 and TRBJ2-1; 9 positions agree with TRBD2. This CDR3 comprises 14 residues. Trimming at V came to 10 bases and at J to 5 bases, leaving 9 bases not matched to a gene. CDR1 LNHDA and CDR2 SQIVND come from the germline V gene (reference sequence). This CDR3 reads CATQGLAGNNEQFF. The CDR3 DNA reads as TGTGCCACCCAGGGGCTAGCGGGGAACAATGAGCAGTTCTTC.

This clonotype was observed a few times. This chain joins TRBV6-5 and TRBJ1-1, with D hard to call. Trimming cost V 0 bases and J 5 bases, with 13 bases left between them. CDR1 is MNHEY and CDR2 is SVGAGI in the germline V gene. This CDR3 has 15 amino acids. In DNA form, the CDR3 reads TGTGCCAGCAGTTACTCGAACAGCCTGGGTACTGAAGCTTTCTTT. The encoded protein is CASSYSNSLGTEAFF.

This clonotype has just a few counts. The V and J genes are TRBV15 and TRBJ1-2; D not resolved. The CDR3 covers 14 residues. Trimming took off 0 bases at V and 4 bases at J, with 9 bases between the two ends. Looked up from germline, CDR1 is LNHNV and CDR2 is YYDKDF (reference sequence). CDR3 sequence (DNA): TGTGCCACCAGCAGAGATAGGAGCGGCTATGGCTACACCTTC. It translates to CATSRDRSGYGYTF. Full variable domain (outside the CDR3, taken from reference TRBV15 and TRBJ1-2): DAMVIQNPRYQVTQFGKPVTLSCSQTLNHNVMYWYQQKSSQAPKLLFHYYDKDFNNEADTPDNFQSRRPNTSFCFLDIRSPGLGDTAMYLCATSRDRSGYGYTFGSGTRLTVV.

This clonotype showed up many times. The rearrangement joins TRBV11-3 to TRBJ2-1; D remains ambiguous. The germline V gene has CDR1 SGHNT and CDR2 YENEEA. Trimming left V 2 bases short and J 0 bases short, with 8 bases between. The CDR3 runs to 15 residues. CDR3 in amino acids: CASSLTASSYNEQFF. DNA for the CDR3: TGTGCCAGCAGCTTAACTGCCAGCTCCTACAATGAGCAGTTCTTC.

This clonotype was seen more than once but under ten times. CDR3 residues: CASSIDFASGANVLTF. The CDR3 nucleotides read TGTGCCAGTAGTATAGACTTCGCCTCTGGGGCCAACGTCCTGACTTTC. The chain uses TRBV19 and TRBJ2-6, with no clear D. In germline, CDR1 is LNHDA, CDR2 SQIVND (reference sequence). The length of the CDR3 is 16 residues. Trimming removed 0 bases at V and 0 bases at J, with 6 bases between.

This clonotype occurred a few times. The V call is TRBV14, the J call TRBJ1-2; D is undetermined. CDR1 and CDR2 (germline): SGHDN, FVKESK. There are 17 residues in the CDR3. Trimming removed 0 bases at V and 4 bases at J, with 18 bases between. CDR3 in DNA: TGTGCCAGCAGCCAAGATTCGTGGGGATCGGGAGCCTATGGCTACACCTTC. It is translated as CASSQDSWGSGAYGYTF.

There are many counts of this clonotype. The V and J genes are TRBV30 and TRBJ1-1, with 8 bases fitting TRBD1. The CDR3 sequence is 14 residues long. V dropped 5 bases and J dropped 4; count of bases not matched to a gene: 9. Germline V CDR1 and CDR2: GTSNPN, SVGIG (reference sequence). The CDR3 sequence: CAWDAGQGGTEAFF. DNA for the CDR3: TGTGCCTGGGATGCCGGACAGGGAGGCACTGAAGCTTTCTTT.

This clonotype has a count of ten or more. The genes are TRBV5-1 and TRBJ1-4; a weak D match, TRBD1 (5 bases). Germline loops: CDR1 SGHRS, CDR2 YFSETQ. V lost 3 bases to trimming and J lost 6 bases, with 12 bases between them. The CDR3 consists of 14 residues. The CDR3 bases are TGCGCCAGCAGCTCGGGACGGAGAGATGAAAAACTGTTTTTT. Translation gives CASSSGRRDEKLFF.

The table lists this clonotype with many counts. This sequence joins TRBV28 and TRBJ1-1; D is unclear. Per the germline V gene, CDR1 is MDHEN and CDR2 is SYDVKM. Trimming left V 5 bases short and J 8 bases short, with 9 bases between. The CDR3 spans 11 residues. CDR3 sequence (DNA): TGTGCCAGCAGTGTCCCTGGAGAAGCTTTCTTT. Residues: CASSVPGEAFF. Drawing the rest from reference TRBV28 and TRBJ1-1, the complete variable domain is DVKVTQSSRYLVKRTGEKVFLECVQDMDHENMFWYRQDPGLGLRLIYFSYDVKMKEKGDIPEGYSVSREKKERFSLILESASTNQTSMYLCASSVPGEAFFGQGTRLTVV.